This T cell receptor beta chain was observed in a study of blood T cell repertoires in COVID-19. Study-level background: The origin of the acute and convalescent COVID-19 samples was the United States, Italy and Spain.

This CDR3 has 15 amino acids. V dropped 4 bases and J dropped 1; count of bases not matched to a gene: 5. Germline CDR1 and CDR2: KGHDR and SFDVKD. Sequenced by immunoSEQ multiplex PCR; TCRdb stores in-frame clones only, minus some. Of about 99,000 clones detected, 65% to 85% appear once; the ten largest clones hold roughly 1.9%. The receptor was isolated from a man between 65 and 85 years old with active or convalescent COVID-19. Sequenced: peripheral blood. The V and J genes are TRBV24-1 and TRBJ2-5, with 7 nucleotides matching TRBD1. CDR3 sequence (DNA): TGTGCCACCAGTGACCCGGGACAGATCCAAGAGACCCAGTACTTC. The encoded protein is CATSDPGQIQETQYF.